This TCR beta chain was sequenced during a study of metastatic and nonmetastatic thyroid tumors. TCRdb re-clonotyped the PCR reads through MiXCR. The sample yields approximately 79,000 clones, 8% to 9.5% seen once. Germline CDR1 LGHNA, CDR2 YNFKEQ. The CDR3 totals 17 residues. Trimming removed 0 bases from V and 1 base from J; junction bases left unmatched: 6. This clone was picked up many times. No patient received treatment before thyroid surgery. Specimen: blood. The genes are TRBV4-2 and TRBJ2-4; 7 bases line up with TRBD1. The TCR was taken from a female donor with papillary thyroid cancer or a benign thyroid nodule (not recorded which). Some clones in this sample may be carry-over from other donors' samples. CDR3 nucleotide sequence: TGTGCCAGCAGCCAAGAGTCGAGGGGGCCCGCCAAAAACATTCAGTACTTC. Its translation: CASSQESRGPAKNIQYF.